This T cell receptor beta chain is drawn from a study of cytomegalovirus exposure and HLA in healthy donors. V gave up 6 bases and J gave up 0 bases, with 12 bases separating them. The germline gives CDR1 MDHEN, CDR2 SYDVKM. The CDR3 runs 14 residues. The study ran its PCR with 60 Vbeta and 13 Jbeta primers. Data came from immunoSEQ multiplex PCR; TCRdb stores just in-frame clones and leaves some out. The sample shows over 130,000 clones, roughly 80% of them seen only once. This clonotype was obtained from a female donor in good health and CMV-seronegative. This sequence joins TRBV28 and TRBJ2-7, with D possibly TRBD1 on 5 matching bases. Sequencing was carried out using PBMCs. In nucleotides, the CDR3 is TGTGCCAGCAGCTCAGGGCAGGCCTCCTACGAGCAGTACTTC. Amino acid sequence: CASSSGQASYEQYF.